This T cell receptor beta chain was recovered during a study of patients and donors after allogeneic stem cell transplantation. Via MiXCR, TCRdb re-called the RT-PCR reads, giving one row per CDR3 protein. The data contain approximately 37,000 distinct CDR3 sequences, more than 30% of them singletons. Germline-derived CDR1 and CDR2 are MNHNY and SVGAGI (reference sequence). J lost 2 bases, V lost 6 bases, and 9 bases had no gene match. The CDR3 has 15 residues. This clonotype occurred many times. Sample: blood, either unsorted or a sorted T cell fraction (not recorded which). The chain is built from TRBV6-6 and TRBJ1-1; 7 bases agree with TRBD1. The sequence came from a human donor who was either an allogeneic HSCT recipient or a stem cell or donor lymphocyte infusion donor (not recorded which). It is not recorded whose cells these are; they may come from a transplant donor. CDR3 DNA sequence: TGTGCCAGCAGCCGGCCGGGACAGCTTAACACTGAAGCTTTCTTT. It yields the protein CASSRPGQLNTEAFF.